This TCR beta chain appears in the sequencing data of a study of blood T cells in healthy people across ages. It was with a sample-barcoded 5' primer and a J-beta primer mix that a second PCR of roughly 7 to 11 cycles was run. The template-switch adaptor was a 5' adaptor with 12 random nucleotides. It tagged each cDNA molecule. TCRdb independently ran MiXCR on the 5' RACE reads; one entry per CDR3 protein. The sample yields 450,000 to 700,000 distinct CDR3 sequences, 27% seen once. This clonotype was seen more than once but under ten times. No antigen is known for it. The CDR3 runs 16 residues. V lost 4 bases and J 0 bases, leaving 10 bases between the germline ends. Germline values: CDR1 LGHNA, CDR2 YSLEER. PBMCs were isolated at a quantity of at least 6.5 million per sample. Study observations and caveats: A roughly linear fall in TCR beta diversity per million T cells was seen with increasing age.

The sequenced sample was blood. The V call is TRBV4-3, the J call TRBJ2-6, with a weak D call TRBD1 (6 bases). This receptor was obtained from a woman aged 70-85 years in good health. The CDR3 reads CASSLGQTSGANVLTF. Written as DNA, the CDR3 is TGCGCCAGCAGCCTCGGACAGACCTCTGGGGCCAACGTCCTGACTTTC.